This note documents a single T cell receptor beta chain sequence. Antigen unknown. Only in-frame clones appear in the TCRdb table, and some are missing; sequencing was by immunoSEQ multiplex PCR. The sample yields about 140,000 clones, just under 95% seen once. These data are taken from a study of T cell responses to AZD1222 COVID-19 vaccine. Study findings and constraints: No repertoire was sampled before or during the peak T cell response, only after it. With two AZD1222 doses given, Spike-specific TCR breadth and depth both rose. Mostly white British, mostly female donors; authors suggested clonal diversity may be underestimated.

V dropped 7 bases and J dropped 5; count of bases not matched to a gene: 10. CDR1 SQVTM and CDR2 ANQGSEA come from the germline V gene. The length of the CDR3 is 13 residues. This TCR was recovered from an adult in good health. Sequences were derived from peripheral blood, sampled on day 0 of AZD1222 vaccination. V is TRBV29-1 and J is TRBJ2-7, with 8 bases identical to TRBD2. The CDR3 DNA is TGCAGCGCCCGGGGGGGCCGATGGAACGAGCAGTACTTC. Translation: CSARGGRWNEQYF.